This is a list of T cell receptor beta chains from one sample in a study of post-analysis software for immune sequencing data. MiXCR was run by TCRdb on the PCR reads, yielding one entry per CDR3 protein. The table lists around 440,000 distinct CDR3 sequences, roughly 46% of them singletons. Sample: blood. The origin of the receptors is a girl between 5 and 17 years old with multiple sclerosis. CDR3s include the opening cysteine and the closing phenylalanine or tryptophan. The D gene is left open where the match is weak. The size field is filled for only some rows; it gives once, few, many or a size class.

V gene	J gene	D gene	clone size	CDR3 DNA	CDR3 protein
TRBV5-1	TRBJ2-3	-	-	TGCGCCAGCAGCTTGGACCAGGGACCTAGCACAGATACGCAGTATTTT	CASSLDQGPSTDTQYF
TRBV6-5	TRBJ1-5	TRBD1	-	TGTGCCAGCAGTTCCACCATCTTCGGGACAGCTAGCAATCAGCCCCAGCATTTT	CASSSTIFGTASNQPQHF
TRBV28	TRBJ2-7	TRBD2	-	TGTGCCAGCAAGGGCACTAGCGGGGACTACGAGCAGTACTTC	CASKGTSGDYEQYF
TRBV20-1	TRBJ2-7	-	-	TGCAGTCCCCAAAAGACTCCTTCCTACGAGCAGTACTTC	CSPQKTPSYEQYF
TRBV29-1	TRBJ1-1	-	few	TGCAGCGTCAGGGCCCTTCTTAGACCGAACACTGAAGCTTTCTTT	CSVRALLRPNTEAFF
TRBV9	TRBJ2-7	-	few	TGTGCCAGCATGGGCAGGGACAACGAGCAGTACTTC	CASMGRDNEQYF
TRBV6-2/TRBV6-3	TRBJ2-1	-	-	TGTGCCAGCAATGAAGAGCACAATGAGCAGTTCTTC	CASNEEHNEQFF
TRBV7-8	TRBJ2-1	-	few	TGTGCCAGCAGCTCCCGGACTCGATACAATGAGCAGTTCTTC	CASSSRTRYNEQFF
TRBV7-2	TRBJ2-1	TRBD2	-	TGTGCCAGCAGCCAGACTAGCGGGAGTAATGAGCAGTTCTTC	CASSQTSGSNEQFF
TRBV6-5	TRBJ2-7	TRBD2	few	TGTGCCAGCAGTTACTATCCTTCTAGCGGCCGCTACGAGCAGTACTTC	CASSYYPSSGRYEQYF
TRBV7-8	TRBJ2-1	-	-	TGTGCCAGCAGCTCCCGGGACTACAATGAGCAGTTCTTC	CASSSRDYNEQFF
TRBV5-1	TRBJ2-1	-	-	TGCGCCAGCAGCTTACTCTTTGTGGCGTCCCGTTACAATGAGCAGTTCTTC	CASSLLFVASRYNEQFF
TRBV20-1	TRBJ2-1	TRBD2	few	TGCAGTGCTAGAGATCGGGAGACTAGCGGATGGCATGTGCAGTTCTTC	CSARDRETSGWHVQFF
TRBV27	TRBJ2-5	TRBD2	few	TGTGCCAGCAGTTTCGGACTAGAGGCGACCCAGTACTTC	CASSFGLEATQYF
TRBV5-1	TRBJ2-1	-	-	TGCGCCAGCAGCTTGGATAGGGTAGGGGGTTACAATGAGCAGTTCTTC	CASSLDRVGGYNEQFF
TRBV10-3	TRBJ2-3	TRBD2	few	TGTGCCATCAGTCCCACTAGTGTCTTAGCGGGAGGCACAGATACGCAGTATTTT	CAISPTSVLAGGTDTQYF